Sequencing of this T cell receptor (beta chain) was carried out in a study of blood T cell repertoires in COVID-19. The wider study: There were acute and convalescent COVID-19 samples, and they came from the United States, Italy and Spain. PBMCs, B-cell-depleted T cells, or T cells provided the cDNA or gDNA that made up the material.

Per the original methods: Reference gene primer amplification yielded estimated nucleated cell counts. Sequencing was performed with immunoSEQ multiplex PCR; in TCRdb, only in-frame clones are kept and a portion is missing. That table supplies the V and J calls and clone size; D and trimming were determined from the DNA. The data contain about 210,000 clones, roughly four fifths of them singletons. Germline-derived CDR1 and CDR2 are MNHEY and SMNVEV (reference sequence). Trimming removed 3 bases from V and 8 bases from J; junction bases left unmatched: 19. The length of the CDR3 is 19 residues. The sample consisted of peripheral blood. The TCR sequence derives from a woman between 40 and 50 years old with acute or convalescent COVID-19. The chain links TRBV27 to TRBJ1-4; 9 bases fit TRBD1. CDR3 sequence reads: CASSFFSRGPEDRGEKLFF. The DNA of the CDR3 is TGTGCCAGCAGTTTCTTTAGTCGCGGCCCTGAGGACAGGGGAGAAAAACTGTTTTTT.